This T cell receptor beta chain was observed in a study of blood T cells in healthy people across ages (dated by TCRdb to the mid-2010s). Regarding the complete study: In model experiments, template switching captured roughly one uniquely barcoded TCR beta cDNA molecule for every two T cells. To track age-related changes in TCR beta repertoire diversity, the study relied on deep sequencing normalized with unique cDNA molecular identifiers. Four age groups were formed from the donors: young (average roughly 16 years), middle-aged (approximately 40), aged (more than 55) and long-lived (82). For two donors (one aged 18 to 30 and one aged 80 or older), the study analyzed two additional independent replicas of 1 million unique cDNA reads from the same blood draw.

Library preparation used 5' RACE. Instrument used: Illumina HiSeq 2500. A second PCR of 7 to 11 cycles was run with a J-beta primer mix and a sample-barcoded 5' primer. A unique molecular identifier was introduced onto each TCR beta cDNA molecule by a template-switch 5' adaptor carrying 12 random nucleotides. Each sample yielded at least 2.5 million CDR3-containing paired-end reads. The Mint cDNA synthesis kit, primed by a TRBC-specific oligonucleotide, was used to synthesize first-strand cDNA from all RNA. Following uracil-DNA glycosylase treatment, all cDNA underwent a first 18-cycle PCR with the universal primers M1SS and BC2_uni_R. In the authors' own workflow: For normalization, 1 million high-quality reads, each with a distinct molecular identifier, were randomly selected from each sample. Instead of being binned into consensus sequences, reads that shared molecular identifiers were thrown out. MiTCR, run with a Q25 quality threshold and the strictest error-elimination algorithm, handled CDR3 identification, clonotype clustering and error correction. A nonparametric unseen species model using Euler transformation provided a lower-bound estimate of total TCR beta diversity. The public reads were reanalyzed by TCRdb: fastp trimming at Q25, MiXCR alignment, in-frame beta chains only. All rows with the same CDR3 protein become a single entry with the most common DNA and genes. The V and J calls reflect TCRdb's pipeline rather than the authors' work. Recorded for this sample are some 1,000,000 distinct CDR3 sequences; 20% to 25% of them occurred a single time. The ten largest clones take up 0.75% of the sample.

Systemically healthy Caucasian individuals from Russia, around 38 in total and aged roughly 6 to 100 years, were included as donors. Ten milliliters of peripheral blood were drawn from each donor into EDTA-treated Vacutainer tubes. PBMCs were isolated by Ficoll-Paque density-gradient centrifugation, with at least 7 million obtained per sample. Trizol reagent was used to extract total RNA from PBMCs, with at least 6 micrograms per sample. Naive CD45RAhigh/CD27high T cell percentages were measured by flow cytometry on a PBMC aliquot from every donor. A few counts support this clonotype. What antigen it recognizes has not been identified. Base qualities are not provided; no much larger clone lies one nucleotide away. CDR1 and CDR2 (SGHNT, YENEEA) derive from the germline V gene. From cysteine to phenylalanine, the CDR3 is 14 amino acids long. Just the 42-base CDR3 DNA is kept, in frame starting at base 1. Trimming takes 1 base off V and 13 bases off J; junction bases not matched to a gene: 7.

Here is what the overall study found, with its caveats: Because donor CMV infection status was unknown, age-related changes in expanded clonotypes were potentially confounded. Estimates of total diversity from one million sequenced T cells were regarded as lower bounds and underestimates. Because profiling used bulk unsorted PBMCs, naive and antigen-experienced compartments could not be compared conclusively. There was a strong correlation between observed TCR beta diversity and the percentage of naive T cells measured by flow cytometry. As age increased, observed TCR beta diversity per million T cells dropped in a roughly linear way, and a significant reduction was already evident by age around 41. Compared with the aged group, the long-lived group had more naive CD4+ T cells, fewer expanded clones and increased TCR diversity, suggesting age selection.

In addition, the sample was reused for a study of T cells of mothers and their children. The second paper further reports: Nine systemically healthy Caucasian individuals served as donors, namely three mothers together with their six children. cDNA synthesis used all of the extracted RNA, with around 1.5 ug of RNA in each 15 ul reaction. In the second PCR, sample barcodes and 2-4 random nucleotides were introduced via the M1S primer. Over 8.5 million TCR beta CDR3 reads came from each mother, compared with around 3 million reads from each child. Thymic selection similarly shapes TCR recombination output in related and unrelated pairs, with minor effect from inherited differences. Normalized repertoire overlap was always slightly but never significantly higher in related than unrelated mother-child pairs. Persistent microchimeric T cell clones were not detected, at a sensitivity of approximately 93 clones per million clonotypes. The study used deep NGS to compare TCR beta repertoires of mothers and children, seeking features distinguishing related mother-child pairs from unrelated individuals. On average, the children were roughly 12 +/- 4 years old, while the mothers were roughly 36 +/- 4 years old. After adapters were ligated using NEBNext reagents, the libraries underwent 100+100 nt paired-end sequencing on an Illumina HiSeq 2000. To prevent cross-contamination, the mother and child libraries were prepared a month apart and were sequenced in separate runs. Each donor had between about 500,000 and 2,300,000 distinct TCR beta clonotypes identified. Naive TCR beta clonotypes were estimated from low-frequency clonotypes matched to each donor's FACS-determined naive share, without sorting.

Sequenced input: blood. This chain joins TRBV11-3 to TRBJ2-1; 10 bases in the middle match TRBD1. The origin of this receptor is a girl aged 2 to 10 in good health. The CDR3 sequence is CASSLGQGARLQFF. In nucleotides, the sequence is TGTGCCAGCAGCTTAGGACAGGGGGCACGGCTTCAGTTCTTC.